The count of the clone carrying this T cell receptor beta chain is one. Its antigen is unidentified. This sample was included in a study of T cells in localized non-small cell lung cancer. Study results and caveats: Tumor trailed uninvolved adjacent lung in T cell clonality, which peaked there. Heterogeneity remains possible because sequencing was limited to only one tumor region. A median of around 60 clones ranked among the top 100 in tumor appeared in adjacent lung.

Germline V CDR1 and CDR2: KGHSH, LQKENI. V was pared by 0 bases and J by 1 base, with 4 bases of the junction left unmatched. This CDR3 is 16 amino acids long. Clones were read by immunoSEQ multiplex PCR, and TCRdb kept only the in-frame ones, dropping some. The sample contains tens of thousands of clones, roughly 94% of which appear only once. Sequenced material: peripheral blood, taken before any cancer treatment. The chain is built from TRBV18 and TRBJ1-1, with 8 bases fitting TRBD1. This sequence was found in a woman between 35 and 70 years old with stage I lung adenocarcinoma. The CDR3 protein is CASSPPSTGENTEAFF. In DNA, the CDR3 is TGTGCCAGCTCACCACCGTCGACAGGGGAGAACACTGAAGCTTTCTTT.